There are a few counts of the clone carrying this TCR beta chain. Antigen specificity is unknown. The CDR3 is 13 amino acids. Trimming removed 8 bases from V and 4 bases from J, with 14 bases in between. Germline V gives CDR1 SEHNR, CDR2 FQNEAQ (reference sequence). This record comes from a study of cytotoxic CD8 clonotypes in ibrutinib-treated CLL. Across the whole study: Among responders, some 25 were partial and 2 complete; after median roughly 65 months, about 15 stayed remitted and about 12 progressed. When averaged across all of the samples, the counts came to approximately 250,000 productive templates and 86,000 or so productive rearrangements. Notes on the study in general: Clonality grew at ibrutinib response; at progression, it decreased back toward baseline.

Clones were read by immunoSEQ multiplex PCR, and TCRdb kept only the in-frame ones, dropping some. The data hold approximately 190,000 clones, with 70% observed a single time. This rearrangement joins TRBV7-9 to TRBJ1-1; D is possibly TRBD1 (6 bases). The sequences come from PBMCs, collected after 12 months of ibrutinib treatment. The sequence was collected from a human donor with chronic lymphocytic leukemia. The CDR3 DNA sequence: TGTGCCAGCGTTAACAGGGTTCGCACTGAAGCTTTCTTT. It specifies CASVNRVRTEAFF.